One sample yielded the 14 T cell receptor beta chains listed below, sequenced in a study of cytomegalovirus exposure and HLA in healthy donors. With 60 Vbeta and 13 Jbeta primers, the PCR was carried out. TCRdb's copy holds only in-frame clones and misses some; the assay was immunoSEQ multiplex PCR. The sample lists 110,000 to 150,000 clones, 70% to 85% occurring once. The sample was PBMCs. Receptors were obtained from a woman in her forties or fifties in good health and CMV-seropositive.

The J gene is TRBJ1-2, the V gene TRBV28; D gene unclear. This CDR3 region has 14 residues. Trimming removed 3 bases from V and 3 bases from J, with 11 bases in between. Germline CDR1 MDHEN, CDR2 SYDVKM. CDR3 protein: CASSFPGKDYGYTF. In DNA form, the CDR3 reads TGTGCCAGCAGTTTCCCAGGAAAGGACTATGGCTACACCTTC.

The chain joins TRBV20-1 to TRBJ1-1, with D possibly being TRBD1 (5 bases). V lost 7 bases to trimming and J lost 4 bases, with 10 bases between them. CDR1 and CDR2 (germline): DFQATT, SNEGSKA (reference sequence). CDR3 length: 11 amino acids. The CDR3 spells CSGRGGTEAFF. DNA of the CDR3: TGCAGTGGCCGGGGGGGCACTGAAGCTTTCTTT.

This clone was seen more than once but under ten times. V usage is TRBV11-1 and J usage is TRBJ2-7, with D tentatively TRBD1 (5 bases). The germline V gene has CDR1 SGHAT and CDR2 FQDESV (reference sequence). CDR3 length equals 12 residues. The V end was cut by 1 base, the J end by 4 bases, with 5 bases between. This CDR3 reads CASSLDRYEQYF. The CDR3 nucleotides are TGTGCCAGCAGCTTAGACAGGTACGAGCAGTACTTC.

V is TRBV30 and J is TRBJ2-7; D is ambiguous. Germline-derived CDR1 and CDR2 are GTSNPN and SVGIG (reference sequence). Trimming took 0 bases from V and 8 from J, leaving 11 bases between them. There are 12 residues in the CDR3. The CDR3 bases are TGTGCCTGGAGTGTGGGCACAGAAAAGCAGTACTTC. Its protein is CAWSVGTEKQYF.

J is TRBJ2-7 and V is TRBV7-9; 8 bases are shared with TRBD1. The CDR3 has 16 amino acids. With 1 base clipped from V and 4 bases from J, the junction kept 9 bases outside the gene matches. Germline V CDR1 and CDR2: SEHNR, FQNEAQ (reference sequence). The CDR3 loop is CASSLGVGQGGYEQYF. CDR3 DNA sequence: TGTGCCAGCAGCTTAGGGGTAGGACAGGGTGGGTACGAGCAGTACTTC. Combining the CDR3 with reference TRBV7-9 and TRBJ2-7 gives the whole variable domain DTGVSQNPRHKITKRGQNVTFRCDPISEHNRLYWYRQTLGQGPEFLTYFQNEAQLEKSRLLSDRFSAERPKGSFSTLEIQRTEQGDSAMYLCASSLGVGQGGYEQYFGPGTRLTVT.

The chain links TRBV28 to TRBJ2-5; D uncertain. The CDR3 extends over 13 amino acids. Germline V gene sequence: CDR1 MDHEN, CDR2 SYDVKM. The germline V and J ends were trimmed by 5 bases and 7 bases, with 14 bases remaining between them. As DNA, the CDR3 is TGTGCCAGCAGTCCCCCGGGTCTAGGGACCCAGTACTTC. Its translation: CASSPPGLGTQYF.

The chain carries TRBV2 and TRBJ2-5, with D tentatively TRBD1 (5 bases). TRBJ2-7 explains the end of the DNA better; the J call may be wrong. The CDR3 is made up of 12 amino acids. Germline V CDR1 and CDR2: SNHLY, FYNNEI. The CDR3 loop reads CASSDQGYEQYF. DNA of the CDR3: TGTGCCAGCAGTGATCAGGGCTACGAGCAGTACTTC.

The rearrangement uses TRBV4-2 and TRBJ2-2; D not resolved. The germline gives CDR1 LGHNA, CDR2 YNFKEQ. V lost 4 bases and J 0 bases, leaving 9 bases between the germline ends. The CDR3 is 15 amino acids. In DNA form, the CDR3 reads TGTGCCAGCAGCCGTGGCACTACGAACACCGGGGAGCTGTTTTTT. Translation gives CASSRGTTNTGELFF.

The CDR3 DNA is TGTGCTAGTGGTCCCGGTCTCACCGGGGAGCTGTTTTTT. It yields the protein CASGPGLTGELFF. The J gene is TRBJ2-2, the V gene TRBV12-5; no firm D call. The CDR3 sequence is 13 residues long. Germline CDR1 reads LGHNT; CDR2 reads FRNRAP. Trimming removed 5 bases from V and 4 bases from J, with 8 bases in between.

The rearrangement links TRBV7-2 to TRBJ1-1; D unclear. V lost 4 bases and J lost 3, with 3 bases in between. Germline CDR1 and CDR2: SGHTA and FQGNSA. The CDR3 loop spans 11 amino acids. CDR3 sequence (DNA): TGTGCCAGCAGCTCCTACACTGAAGCTTTCTTT. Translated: CASSSYTEAFF.

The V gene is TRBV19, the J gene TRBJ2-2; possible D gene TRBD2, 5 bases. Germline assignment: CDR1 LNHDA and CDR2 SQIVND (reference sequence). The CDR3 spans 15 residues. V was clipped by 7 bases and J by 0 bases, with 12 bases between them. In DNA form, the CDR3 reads TGTGCCAGTAAACACCTTAGCGCGAACACCGGGGAGCTGTTTTTT. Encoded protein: CASKHLSANTGELFF.

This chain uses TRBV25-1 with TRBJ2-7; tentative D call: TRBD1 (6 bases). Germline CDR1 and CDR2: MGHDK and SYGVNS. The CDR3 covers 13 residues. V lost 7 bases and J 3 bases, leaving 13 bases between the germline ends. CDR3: CASTQTDSYEQYF. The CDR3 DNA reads TGTGCCAGCACACAAACGGACAGCTACGAGCAGTACTTC.

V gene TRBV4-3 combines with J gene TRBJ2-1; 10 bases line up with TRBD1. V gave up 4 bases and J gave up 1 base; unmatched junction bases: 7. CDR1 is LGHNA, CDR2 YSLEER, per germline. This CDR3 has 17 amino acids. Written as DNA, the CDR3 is TGCGCCAGCAGCCTAACGGGACAGGGGAATTCCTACAATGAGCAGTTCTTC. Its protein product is CASSLTGQGNSYNEQFF.

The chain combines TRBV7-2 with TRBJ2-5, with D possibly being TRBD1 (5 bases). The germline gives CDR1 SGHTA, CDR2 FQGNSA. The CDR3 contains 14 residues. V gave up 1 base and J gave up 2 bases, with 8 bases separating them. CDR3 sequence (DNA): TGTGCCAGCAGCTTAGGTGGGGCTCAAGAGACCCAGTACTTC. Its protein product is CASSLGGAQETQYF.